The present T cell receptor (beta chain) was sequenced within a study of radiation and T cells in renal cell carcinoma. Treatment specified: treatment-naive control, cytoreductive nephrectomy. The table came from immunoSEQ multiplex PCR; TCRdb's copy has only in-frame clones and leaves some out. The table lists some 16,000 clones, 55% to 75% of them singletons. Germline V gives CDR1 SNHLY, CDR2 FYNNEI. The CDR3 spans 14 residues. J gave up 10 bases and V 7 bases, and 7 bases lay outside the gene matches. This clonotype was obtained from a man aged 35-49 years with renal cell carcinoma. The sequenced sample was tumor tissue, obtained from a patient whose treatment was nephrectomy without radiotherapy. The V and J genes are TRBV2 and TRBJ1-6; 10 nucleotides line up with TRBD1. CDR3 DNA sequence: TGTGCCAGCATTCCGGACAGGGGGGGATCACCCCTCCACTTT. Protein sequence: CASIPDRGGSPLHF.